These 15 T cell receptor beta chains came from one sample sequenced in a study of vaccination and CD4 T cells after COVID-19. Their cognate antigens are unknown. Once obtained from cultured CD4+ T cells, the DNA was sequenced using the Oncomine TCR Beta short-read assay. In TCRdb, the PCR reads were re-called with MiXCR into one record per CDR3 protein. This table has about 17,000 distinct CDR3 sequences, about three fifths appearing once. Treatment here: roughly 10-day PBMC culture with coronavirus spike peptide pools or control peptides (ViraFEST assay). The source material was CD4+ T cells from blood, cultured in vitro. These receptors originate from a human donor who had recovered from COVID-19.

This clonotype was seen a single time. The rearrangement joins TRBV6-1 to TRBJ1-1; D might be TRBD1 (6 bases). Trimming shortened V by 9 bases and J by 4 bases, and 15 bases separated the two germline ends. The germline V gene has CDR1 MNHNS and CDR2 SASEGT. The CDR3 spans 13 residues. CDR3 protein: CASFRGGSTEAFF. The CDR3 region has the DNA TGTGCCAGTTTCAGGGGCGGGAGCACTGAAGCTTTCTTT.

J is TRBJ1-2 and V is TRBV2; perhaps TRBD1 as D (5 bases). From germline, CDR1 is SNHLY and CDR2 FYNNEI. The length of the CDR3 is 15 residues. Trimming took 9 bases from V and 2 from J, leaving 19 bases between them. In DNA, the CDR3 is TGTGCCAGGATGTCTAACCTCCGGGGGAACTATGGCTACACCTTC. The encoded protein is CARMSNLRGNYGYTF.

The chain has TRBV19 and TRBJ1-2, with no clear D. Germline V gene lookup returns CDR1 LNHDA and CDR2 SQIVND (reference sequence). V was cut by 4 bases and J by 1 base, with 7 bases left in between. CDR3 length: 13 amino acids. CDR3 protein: CASSTGNNYGYTF. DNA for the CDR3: TGTGCCAGTAGTACGGGGAATAACTATGGCTACACCTTC.

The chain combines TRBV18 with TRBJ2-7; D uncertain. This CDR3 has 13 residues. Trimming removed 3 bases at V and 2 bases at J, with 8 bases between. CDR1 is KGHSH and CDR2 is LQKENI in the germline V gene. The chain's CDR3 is CASSPGSPYEQYF. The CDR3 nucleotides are TGTGCCAGCTCACCCGGGTCACCCTACGAGCAGTACTTC.

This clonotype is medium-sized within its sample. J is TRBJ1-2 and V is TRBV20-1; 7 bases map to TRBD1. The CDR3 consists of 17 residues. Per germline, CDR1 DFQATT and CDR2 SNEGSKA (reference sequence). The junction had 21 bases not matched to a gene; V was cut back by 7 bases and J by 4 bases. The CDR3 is CSVIHRGGTDEAYGYTF. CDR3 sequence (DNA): TGCAGTGTAATTCATCGGGGAGGGACAGACGAAGCCTATGGCTACACCTTC.

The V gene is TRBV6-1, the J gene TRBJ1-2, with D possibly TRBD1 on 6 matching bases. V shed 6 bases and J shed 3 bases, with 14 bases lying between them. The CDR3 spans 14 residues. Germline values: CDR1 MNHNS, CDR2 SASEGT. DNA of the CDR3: TGTGCCAGCAGACAGGGTTTATTTGACTATGGCTACACCTTC. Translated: CASRQGLFDYGYTF.

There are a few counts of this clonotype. The CDR3 reads CSASPIGARGNTIYF. The CDR3 DNA sequence: TGCAGTGCTAGCCCGATCGGGGCGCGAGGAAACACCATATATTTT. The chain employs TRBV20-1 and TRBJ1-3; weak D call: TRBD1 (5 bases). V dropped 3 bases and J dropped 4 bases, with 16 bases sitting between them. The CDR3 covers 15 residues. Per germline, CDR1 DFQATT and CDR2 SNEGSKA (reference sequence).

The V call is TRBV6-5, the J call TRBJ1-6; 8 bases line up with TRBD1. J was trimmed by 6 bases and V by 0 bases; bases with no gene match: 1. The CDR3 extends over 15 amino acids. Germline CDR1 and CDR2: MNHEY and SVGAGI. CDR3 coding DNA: TGTGCCAGCAGTTACTCGGACAGGGCTAATTCACCCCTCCACTTT. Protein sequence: CASSYSDRANSPLHF.

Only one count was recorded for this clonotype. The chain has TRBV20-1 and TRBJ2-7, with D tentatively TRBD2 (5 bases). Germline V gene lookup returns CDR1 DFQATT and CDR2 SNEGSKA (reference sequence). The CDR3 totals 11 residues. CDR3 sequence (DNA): TGCAGCGGGGTGGGCCGCTACGAGCAGTACTTC. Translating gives CSGVGRYEQYF.

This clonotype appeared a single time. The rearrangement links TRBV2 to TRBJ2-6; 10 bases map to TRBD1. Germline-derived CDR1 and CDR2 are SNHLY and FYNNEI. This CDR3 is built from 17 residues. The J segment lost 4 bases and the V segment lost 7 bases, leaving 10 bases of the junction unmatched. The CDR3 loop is CASTIRDRGYGANVLTF. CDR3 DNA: TGTGCCAGCACCATTAGGGACAGGGGTTACGGGGCCAACGTCCTGACTTTC.

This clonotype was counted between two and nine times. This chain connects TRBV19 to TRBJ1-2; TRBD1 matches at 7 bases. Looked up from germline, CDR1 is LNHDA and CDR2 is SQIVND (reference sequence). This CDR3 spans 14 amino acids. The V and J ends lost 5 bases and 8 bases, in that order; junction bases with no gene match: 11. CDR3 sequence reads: CASSFQDRVDGYTF. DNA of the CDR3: TGTGCCAGTAGTTTCCAAGACAGGGTAGACGGCTACACCTTC.

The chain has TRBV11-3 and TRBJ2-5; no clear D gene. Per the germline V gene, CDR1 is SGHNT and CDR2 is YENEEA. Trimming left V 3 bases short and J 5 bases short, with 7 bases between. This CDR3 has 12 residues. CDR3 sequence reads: CASSFSEETQYF. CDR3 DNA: TGTGCCAGCAGCTTTAGTGAGGAGACCCAGTACTTC.

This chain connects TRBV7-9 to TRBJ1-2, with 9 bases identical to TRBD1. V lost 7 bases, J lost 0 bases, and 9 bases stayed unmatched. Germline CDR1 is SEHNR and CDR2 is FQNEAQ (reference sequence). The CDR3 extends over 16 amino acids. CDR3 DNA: TGTGCCAGCACGTGGACAGGGGCGGGATCTAACTATGGCTACACCTTC. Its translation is CASTWTGAGSNYGYTF.

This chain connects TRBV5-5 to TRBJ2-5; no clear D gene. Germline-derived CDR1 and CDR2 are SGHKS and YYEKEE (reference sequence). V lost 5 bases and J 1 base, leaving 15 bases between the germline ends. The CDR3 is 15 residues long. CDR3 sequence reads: CASSLDGVTQETQYF. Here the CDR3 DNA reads TGTGCCAGCAGTCTGGACGGAGTGACCCAAGAGACCCAGTACTTC.

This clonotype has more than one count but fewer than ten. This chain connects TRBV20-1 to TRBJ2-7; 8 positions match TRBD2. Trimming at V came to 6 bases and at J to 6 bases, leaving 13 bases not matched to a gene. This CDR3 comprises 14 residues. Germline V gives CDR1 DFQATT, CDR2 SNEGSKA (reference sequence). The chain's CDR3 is CSATRTATSGEQYF. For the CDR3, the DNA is TGCAGTGCAACGCGGACGGCCACTAGCGGCGAGCAGTACTTC.